The source of this T cell receptor beta chain is a study of Ad26.COV2.S vaccination and SARS-CoV-2 variants listed by TCRdb under 2021. At the level of the whole study: Donors in the vaccine arm were drawn from COV1001, a phase I-IIa trial of Ad26.COV2.S in healthy adults that was multicentre, randomized, double-blind and placebo-controlled. Ad26.COV2.S was given intramuscularly at 5x10^10 or 1x10^11 viral particles, as a single shot or as two shots 56 days apart. TCRbeta repertoire sequencing served as the tool for gauging how specific and how broad the SARS-CoV-2-reactive T cell receptors were following Ad26.COV2.S vaccination. A total of some 30 samples were included in the TCR-sequenced set, comprising approximately 20 Ad26.COV2.S vaccine recipients, 5 placebo recipients and 8 SARS-CoV-2 convalescent individuals. Trial participants were randomized into five groups of five: low-dose or high-dose Ad26.COV2.S given once or twice, or placebo on both occasions. Investigators remained blinded to trial group allocation during experiments and outcome assessment.

TCRbeta CDR3 regions were sequenced with the immunoSEQ Assay. After extraction, genomic DNA underwent amplification by bias-controlled multiplex PCR, followed by high-throughput sequencing. In the source study's methods: To quantify the absolute abundance of every unique TCRbeta CDR3 region, sequences were collapsed and filtered. T cell fraction was estimated by normalization of TCRbeta template counts to usable DNA, with usable DNA being measured through amplification of reference genes present in all nucleated cells. Repertoire TCRs were annotated as SARS-CoV-2-specific when V gene, CDR3 amino acid sequence and J gene were exactly matched to a known reactive TCR set. The reference SARS-CoV-2 TCR set was derived from MIRA and filtered for enrichment in COVID-19-positive ImmuneCODE repertoires, a step that removed public or cross-reactive TCRs. Using the MIRA antigens, annotated TCRs were further analysed by specific ORF or by position within an ORF. Breadth was defined as the number of annotated unique rearrangements divided by the total number of unique productive rearrangements, and depth was defined as the summed frequency of the annotated unique rearrangements. Two-sided Wilcoxon rank-sum tests were used to compare TCR breadth between groups. TCRdb stores this immuneACCESS table with in-frame sequences only. Part of the clones is absent; in the studies checked, under half of the shortfall reflects unresolved V genes, and no reason is known for the rest. D and trimming were read from the DNA, whereas the V and J calls and clone size are those reported in that table. In this sample the table shows over 400,000 clones, roughly nine tenths of which occur a single time. The ten most abundant clones make up about 2.5% of the sample.

The sample's treatment or condition label, decoded: about 20 received Ad26.COV2.S at low or high dose, single or two shots; about 5 received placebo; per-sample allocation not given. For vaccine and placebo recipients, repertoires were sequenced using samples collected on day 63 after the first injection. Cohort 1b enrolled about two dozen adults aged 18-55 years at a single site in Boston, USA, between 29 July and 7 August 2020. Ad26.COV2.S was a replication-incompetent adenovirus type 26 vector expressing a prefusion-stabilized SARS-CoV-2 spike protein from the original Wuhan strain. What the study reported, not specific to this receptor: Substantial breadth of spike-specific CD8+ and CD4+ T cell responses was reported after vaccination. Comparable non-spike TCR breadth was observed between vaccine and placebo recipients, consistent with only spike being contained in the vaccine. The study was not powered to compare responses between vaccine doses or regimens. The authors noted that total T cell responses may have been underestimated by the TCR breadth and depth analyses. Higher spike-specific TCR breadth was observed in Ad26.COV2.S recipients than in placebo recipients (P = 0.0014).

The V end loses 4 bases and the J end loses 4 bases, and a stretch of 14 bases separates them. From the cysteine up to the phenylalanine, the CDR3 has a length of 14 residues. The entry retains the CDR3 DNA only, 42 bases that are in frame from base 1. CDR1 and CDR2, looked up from the germline V gene, are SGDLS and YYNGEE. About this clone: Its binding antigen is unknown. No clone much larger than this one lies a single base away; base qualities are absent.

The TCR comes from a person between 18 and 65 years old who received the Ad26.COV2.S COVID-19 vaccine or a placebo. This sample comprised peripheral blood, obtained in a trial of Ad26.COV2.S vaccine versus placebo. Here the chain combines TRBV9 and TRBJ1-2, with a weak D call of TRBD1 (6 bases match). The CDR3 protein sequence reads: CASSPRRGGYGYTF. The DNA sequence follows: TGTGCCAGCAGCCCTCGGAGGGGGGGCTATGGCTACACCTTC. With all but the CDR3 taken from the reference TRBV9 and TRBJ1-2 genes, the full variable domain is: DSGVTQTPKHLITATGQRVTLRCSPRSGDLSVYWYQQSLDQGLQFLIQYYNGEERAKGNILERFSAQQFPDLHSELNLSSLELGDSALYFCASSPRRGGYGYTFGSGTRLTVV.